The entry below describes one TCR beta chain. This record comes from a study of control samples from healthy donors and cancer patients. The germline V and J ends were trimmed by 4 bases and 8 bases, with 17 bases remaining between them. The CDR3 runs to 15 residues. Germline V gives CDR1 LGHDT, CDR2 YNNKEL (reference sequence). Sequencing used immunoSEQ multiplex PCR; TCRdb keeps in-frame clones, though not all of them. The table shows 40,000 to 55,000 clones, with over 65% occurring only once. Sequenced: formalin-fixed, paraffin-embedded tissue. This TCR came from a male donor with melanoma. The chain links TRBV3-1 (or the pseudogene TRBV3-2) to TRBJ1-4; the D gene is possibly TRBD1 (5 bases). The CDR3 DNA reads as TGTGCCAGCAGCCCCGTCAGCGGGGCCGGGGAAAAACTGTTTTTT. This translates into CASSPVSGAGEKLFF.